The present T cell receptor beta chain was sequenced within a study of T cell repertoires in cytomegalovirus infection. Across the whole study: It was the public TCR beta signatures that indicated both CMV infection and matching HLA type.

Notes on this clonotype: Antigen: not known.

Germline V gives CDR1 SGHDN, CDR2 FVKESK. This CDR3 contains 15 residues. V was trimmed by 2 bases and J by 2 bases, leaving 7 bases between them. Each CDR3 protein is one row after TCRdb ran MiXCR on the reads. The table includes hundreds of thousands of distinct CDR3 sequences, about 33% detected once. General observations from the study: The study found HLA-C-restricted CMV-specific TCR beta clonotypes dominating the ex vivo response. Summed frequency of shared TCR beta families picked out CMV carriers who also had the relevant HLA.

The TCR sequence derives from a human donor in good health (CMV status not recorded). Some clones in this sample may be carry-over from other donors' samples. The chain couples TRBV14 to TRBJ2-6; D call uncertain. The sequencing here drew on cultured PBMCs, taken from culture after CMV antigen stimulation. CDR3 DNA sequence: TGTGCCAGCAGCCAACATGGTCCTGGGGCCAACGTCCTGACTTTC. Its protein product is CASSQHGPGANVLTF.